These 15 T cell receptor beta chains were all obtained from the same sample, sequenced in a study of blood T cell repertoires in COVID-19. Data came from immunoSEQ multiplex PCR; TCRdb stores just in-frame clones and leaves some out. The sample holds approximately 220,000 clones, more than 65% seen once. Input material: peripheral blood. These receptors originate from an older woman with acute or convalescent COVID-19.

This chain uses TRBV6-5 with TRBJ1-1; D possibly corresponds to TRBD1 (5 bases). The length of the CDR3 is 15 residues. Germline V gives CDR1 MNHEY, CDR2 SVGAGI. Between the trimmed V and J ends, which lost 6 bases and 1 base, there was a span of 15 bases. The CDR3 coding sequence is TGTGCCAGCAGGGGGGGGACGAAGGGGAACACTGAAGCTTTCTTT. It encodes CASRGGTKGNTEAFF.

This clone was seen more than once but under ten times. The chain links TRBV5-6 to TRBJ1-5, with D uncertain. This CDR3 is built from 15 residues. V lost 0 bases and J lost 3, with 10 bases in between. CDR1 and CDR2 from the germline V gene are SGHDT and YYEEEE. The CDR3 sequence is CASSLGGKTNQPQHF. CDR3 sequence (DNA): TGTGCCAGCAGCTTGGGAGGGAAAACCAATCAGCCCCAGCATTTT.

V is TRBV7-2 and J is TRBJ1-6, with D unclear. V lost 2 bases to trimming and J lost 10 bases, with 12 bases between them. The V gene's germline CDR1 is SGHTA and CDR2 FQGNSA. The CDR3 is made up of 14 amino acids. CDR3 nucleotides: TGTGCCAGCAGCTTATTTAGCACGCCATCACCCCTCCACTTT. Translated, it gives CASSLFSTPSPLHF.

The V gene is TRBV6-5, the J gene TRBJ1-2; D ambiguous. The germline V gene has CDR1 MNHEY and CDR2 SVGAGI. This CDR3 region has 14 residues. V was pared by 10 bases and J by 5 bases, with 20 bases between. CDR3 sequence: CAINDMGTSYGYTF. CDR3 nucleotide sequence: TGTGCCATCAACGATATGGGCACTTCTTATGGCTACACCTTC.

The CDR3 loop is CASSLRVGQGSSPLHF. The CDR3, as DNA: TGTGCCAGCAGCTTAAGGGTAGGCCAGGGGAGTTCACCCCTCCACTTT. The V gene is TRBV11-2, the J gene TRBJ1-6, with D tentatively TRBD1 (6 bases). The V end lost 2 bases, the J end lost 9 bases, and 17 bases lay between the germline ends. Germline values: CDR1 SGHAT, CDR2 FQNNGV. CDR3 length equals 16 residues.

This clone has only a few counts. The J gene is TRBJ2-7, the V gene TRBV4-3; tentatively, D is TRBD1 (6 bases). Trimming took off 0 bases at V and 3 bases at J, with 12 bases between the two ends. This CDR3 is built from 15 residues. CDR1 and CDR2 from the germline V gene are LGHNA and YSLEER. Here the CDR3 reads CASSQDQDSSYEQYF. The DNA for the CDR3 is TGCGCCAGCAGCCAAGATCAGGACAGTAGCTACGAGCAGTACTTC.

The genes are TRBV14 and TRBJ2-1; D is undetermined. The CDR3 has 13 residues. Germline V CDR1 and CDR2: SGHDN, FVKESK. The V end lost 0 bases, the J end lost 7 bases, and 7 bases lay between the germline ends. CDR3 in amino acids: CASSQEIRNEQFF. In DNA form, the CDR3 reads TGTGCCAGCAGCCAAGAGATTCGGAATGAGCAGTTCTTC.

The J gene is TRBJ1-5, the V gene TRBV12-3 or TRBV12-4; D gene ambiguous. The CDR3 spans 12 residues. With 5 bases removed from V and 6 bases from J, the gap between germline ends came to 8 bases. The CDR3 DNA follows: TGTGCCAGCAGTAGCGATGGTCAGCCCCAGCATTTT. It is translated as CASSSDGQPQHF.

Only one count was recorded for this clone. This chain uses TRBV7-2 with TRBJ2-3; perhaps TRBD2 as D (5 bases). V was pared by 3 bases and J by 4 bases, with 8 bases between. CDR3 size: 13 residues. Germline V lookup: CDR1 SGHTA, CDR2 FQGNSA. CDR3 DNA sequence: TGTGCCAGCAGCTTTTTCGGGGCAGATACGCAGTATTTT. Its protein product is CASSFFGADTQYF.

The V gene is TRBV5-5, the J gene TRBJ2-5; D possibly corresponds to TRBD2 (6 bases). The V and J ends lost 2 bases and 5 bases respectively, with 7 bases between them. Germline V gives CDR1 SGHKS, CDR2 YYEKEE (reference sequence). CDR3 size: 12 residues. CDR3 sequence (DNA): TGTGCCAGCAGCTTTGGGGGGGAGACCCAGTACTTC. It translates to CASSFGGETQYF.

V usage is TRBV7-4 and J usage is TRBJ1-5; D might be TRBD1 (6 bases). V was cut by 3 bases and J by 8 bases, with 20 bases left in between. Germline V gives CDR1 SGHVT, CDR2 SQSDAQ. This CDR3 comprises 16 residues. The CDR3, as DNA: TGTGCCAGCAGCTTTCCGTACGCAGGGGAATGTAAGCCCCAGCATTTT. Its translation is CASSFPYAGECKPQHF. Complete variable domain (other parts from reference TRBV7-4 and TRBJ1-5): GAGVSQSPRYKVAKRGRDVALRCDSISGHVTLYWYRQTLGQGSEVLTYSQSDAQRDKSGRPSGRFSAERPERSVSTLKIQRTEQGDSAVYLCASSFPYAGECKPQHFGDGTRLSIL.

J is TRBJ2-7 and V is TRBV28, with TRBD1 matching over 10 bases. Germline V gene lookup returns CDR1 MDHEN and CDR2 SYDVKM. V lost 6 bases to trimming and J lost 6 bases; unmatched junction nucleotides: 11. The CDR3 runs to 15 residues. CDR3 loop: CASRATGGVISEQYF. In DNA, the CDR3 is TGTGCCAGCAGGGCGACAGGGGGCGTAATAAGCGAGCAGTACTTC.

This clone has only one observation. The chain carries TRBV18 and TRBJ2-2; 7 nucleotides agree with TRBD1. The V and J ends lost 3 bases and 0 bases, in that order; junction bases with no gene match: 7. Germline V lookup: CDR1 KGHSH, CDR2 LQKENI. The CDR3 contains 17 residues. In DNA form, the CDR3 reads TGTGCCAGCTCACCTTTGCAACAGGGGTCGAACACCGGGGAGCTGTTTTTT. It translates to CASSPLQQGSNTGELFF.

V gene TRBV11-1 combines with J gene TRBJ2-2; D call uncertain. Trimming shortened V by 0 bases and J by 8 bases, and 7 bases separated the two germline ends. The CDR3 extends over 13 amino acids. CDR1 is SGHAT and CDR2 is FQDESV in the germline V gene (reference sequence). CDR3 nucleotides: TGTGCCAGCAGCTTAGCGCTCGGGGGGGAGCTGTTTTTT. It codes for CASSLALGGELFF.

This chain connects TRBV27 to TRBJ1-1; the D gene is possibly TRBD1 (6 bases). Trimming shortened V by 5 bases and J by 6 bases, and 19 bases separated the two germline ends. CDR3 length: 15 amino acids. Germline V CDR1 and CDR2: MNHEY, SMNVEV (reference sequence). This chain's CDR3 is CASSVTGGGFSEAFF. CDR3 nucleotides: TGTGCCAGCAGTGTGACGGGGGGCGGGTTCTCTGAAGCTTTCTTT.